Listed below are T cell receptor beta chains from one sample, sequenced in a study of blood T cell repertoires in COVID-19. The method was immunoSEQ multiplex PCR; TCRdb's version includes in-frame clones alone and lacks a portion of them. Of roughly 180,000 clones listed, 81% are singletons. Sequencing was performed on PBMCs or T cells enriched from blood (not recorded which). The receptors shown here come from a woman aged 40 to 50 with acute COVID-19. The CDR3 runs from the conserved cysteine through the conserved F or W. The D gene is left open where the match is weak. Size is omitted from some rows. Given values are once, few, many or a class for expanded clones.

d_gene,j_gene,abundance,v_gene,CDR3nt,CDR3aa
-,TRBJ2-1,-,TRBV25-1,TGTGCCAGCACACTCTACAATGAGCAGTTCTTC,CASTLYNEQFF
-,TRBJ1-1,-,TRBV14,TGTGCCAGCAGCCAAATCGGGAACACTGAAGCTTTCTTT,CASSQIGNTEAFF
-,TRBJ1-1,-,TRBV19,TGTGCCAGTAGTGGCAGGGGCCACACTGAAGCTTTCTTT,CASSGRGHTEAFF
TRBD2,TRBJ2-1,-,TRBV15,TGTGCCACCAGCTCCCTAGCGGGAGGCCCCAATGAGCAGTTCTTC,CATSSLAGGPNEQFF
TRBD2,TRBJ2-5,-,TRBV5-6,TGTGCCAGCACCTCGGAGGTGTTGGGACTAGAAGGGTCCCGGGAGACCCAGTACTTC,CASTSEVLGLEGSRETQYF
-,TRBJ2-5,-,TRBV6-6,TGTGCCAGCAGTTTCCGTATTCAAGAGACCCAGTACTTC,CASSFRIQETQYF
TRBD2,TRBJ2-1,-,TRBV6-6,TGTGCCAGCACGCTTAGCGGGAGGATCGATGAGCAGTTCTTC,CASTLSGRIDEQFF
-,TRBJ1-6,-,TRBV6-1,TGTGCCAGCAGTGAAACCCCCCCCCTAGGACAGAGCTCCTATAATTCACCCCTCCACTTT,CASSETPPLGQSSYNSPLHF
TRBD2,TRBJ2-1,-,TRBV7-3,TGTGCCAGCAGCATCGGGACTAGCGGGAGGGGGGCTGAGCAGTTCTTC,CASSIGTSGRGAEQFF
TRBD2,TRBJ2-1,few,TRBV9,TGTGCCAGCAGCGTACTTGGGACTAGCGCTTACAATGAGCAGTTCTTC,CASSVLGTSAYNEQFF
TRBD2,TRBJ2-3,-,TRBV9,TGTGCCAGCAGCGTCGAGTTAGCGGGAGCCGGGGCAGATACGCAGTATTTT,CASSVELAGAGADTQYF
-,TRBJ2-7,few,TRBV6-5,TGTGCCACCAGGCACGGTAGCTCCTACGAGCAGTACTTC,CATRHGSSYEQYF
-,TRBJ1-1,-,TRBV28,TGTGCCAGCAGTTTAAGCGGGGGGGCGCACACTGAAGCTTTCTTT,CASSLSGGAHTEAFF
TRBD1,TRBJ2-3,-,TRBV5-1,TGCGCCAGCAGCTTGGCCATAGGTTCAGGGGGAAGCACAGATACGCAGTATTTT,CASSLAIGSGGSTDTQYF
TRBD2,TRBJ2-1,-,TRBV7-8,TGTGCCAGCAGCTTAACCCGCCCGGCTAGCGGGAGTTGGAATGAGCAGTTCTTC,CASSLTRPASGSWNEQFF
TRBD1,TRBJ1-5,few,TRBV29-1,TGCAGCGTTCTGACAGGGCTCAATCAGCCCCAGCATTTT,CSVLTGLNQPQHF
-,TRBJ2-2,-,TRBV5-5,TGTGCCAGCAGCTTGGGGGCCTCCTATATGAACACCGGGGAGCTGTTTTTT,CASSLGASYMNTGELFF